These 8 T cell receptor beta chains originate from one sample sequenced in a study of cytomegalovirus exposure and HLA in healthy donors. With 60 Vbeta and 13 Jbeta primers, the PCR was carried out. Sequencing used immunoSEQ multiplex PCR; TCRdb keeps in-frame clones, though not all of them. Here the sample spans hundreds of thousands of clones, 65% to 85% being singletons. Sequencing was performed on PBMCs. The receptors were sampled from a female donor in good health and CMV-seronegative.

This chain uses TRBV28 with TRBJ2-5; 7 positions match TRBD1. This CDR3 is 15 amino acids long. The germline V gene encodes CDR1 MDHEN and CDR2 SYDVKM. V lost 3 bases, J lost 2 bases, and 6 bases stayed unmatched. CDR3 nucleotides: TGTGCCAGCAGTTTTACCGGACAGGAACAAGAGACCCAGTACTTC. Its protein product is CASSFTGQEQETQYF.

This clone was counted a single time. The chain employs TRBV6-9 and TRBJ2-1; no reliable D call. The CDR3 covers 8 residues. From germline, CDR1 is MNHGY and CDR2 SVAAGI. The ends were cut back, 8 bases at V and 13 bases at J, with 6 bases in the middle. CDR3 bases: TGTGCCAGCCCGCGACAGTTCTTC. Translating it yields CASPRQFF.

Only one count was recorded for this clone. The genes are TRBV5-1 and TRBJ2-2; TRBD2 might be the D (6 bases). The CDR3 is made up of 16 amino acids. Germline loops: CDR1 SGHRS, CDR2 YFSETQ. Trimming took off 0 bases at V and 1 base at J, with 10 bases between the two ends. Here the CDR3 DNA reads TGCGCCAGCAGCTTGGGAGCGCGGGAGAACACCGGGGAGCTGTTTTTT. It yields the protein CASSLGARENTGELFF.

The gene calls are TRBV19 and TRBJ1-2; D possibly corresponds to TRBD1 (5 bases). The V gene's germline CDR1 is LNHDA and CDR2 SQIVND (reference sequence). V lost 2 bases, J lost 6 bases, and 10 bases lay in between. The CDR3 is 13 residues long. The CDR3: CASSIRRGNGYTF. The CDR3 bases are TGTGCCAGTAGTATACGGAGGGGAAATGGCTACACCTTC.

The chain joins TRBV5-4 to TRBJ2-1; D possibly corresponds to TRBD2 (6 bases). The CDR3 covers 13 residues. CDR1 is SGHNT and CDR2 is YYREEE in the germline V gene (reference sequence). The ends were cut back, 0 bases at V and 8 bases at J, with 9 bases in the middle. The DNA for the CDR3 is TGTGCCAGCAGCTTGGAACGCGGGGATGAGCAGTTCTTC. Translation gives CASSLERGDEQFF.

In nucleotides, the CDR3 is TGTGCCAGCAGCAATCTTCCGGGACAGACCTACGAGCAGTACTTC. Amino acid sequence: CASSNLPGQTYEQYF. The V call is TRBV7-6, the J call TRBJ2-7; 7 bases align to TRBD1. Germline CDR1 is SGHVS and CDR2 is FNYEAQ. The CDR3 consists of 15 residues. After removal of 5 bases from V and 2 bases from J, the junction contained 9 bases not matched to a gene.

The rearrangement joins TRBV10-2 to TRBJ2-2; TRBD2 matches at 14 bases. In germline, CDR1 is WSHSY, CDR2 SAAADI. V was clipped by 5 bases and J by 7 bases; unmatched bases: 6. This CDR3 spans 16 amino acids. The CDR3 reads CASSPGLAGDGGELFF. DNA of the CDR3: TGCGCCAGCAGTCCGGGACTAGCGGGAGATGGCGGGGAGCTGTTTTTT.

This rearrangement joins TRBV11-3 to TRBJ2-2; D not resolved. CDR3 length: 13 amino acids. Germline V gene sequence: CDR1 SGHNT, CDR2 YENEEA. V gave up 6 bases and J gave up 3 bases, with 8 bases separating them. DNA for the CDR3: TGTGCCAGCAGTGTATCGTACACCGGGGAGCTGTTTTTT. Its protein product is CASSVSYTGELFF.